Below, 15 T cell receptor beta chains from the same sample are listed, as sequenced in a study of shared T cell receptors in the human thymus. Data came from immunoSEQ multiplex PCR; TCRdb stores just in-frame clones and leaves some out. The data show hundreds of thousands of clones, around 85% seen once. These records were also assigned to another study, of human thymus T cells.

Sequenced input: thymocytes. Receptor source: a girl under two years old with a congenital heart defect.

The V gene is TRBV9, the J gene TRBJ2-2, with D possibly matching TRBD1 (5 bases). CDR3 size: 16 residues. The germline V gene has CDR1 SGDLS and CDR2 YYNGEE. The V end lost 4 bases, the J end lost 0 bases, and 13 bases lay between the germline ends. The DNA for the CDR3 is TGTGCCAGCAGCCCCCCCGACAGAGCGAACACCGGGGAGCTGTTTTTT. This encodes CASSPPDRANTGELFF.

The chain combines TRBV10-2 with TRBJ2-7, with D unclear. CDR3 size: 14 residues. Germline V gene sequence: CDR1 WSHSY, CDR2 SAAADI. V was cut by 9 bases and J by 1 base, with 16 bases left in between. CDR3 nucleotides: TGCGCCAGTTCGCCAACCCCTAGTTCCTACGAGCAGTACTTC. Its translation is CASSPTPSSYEQYF.

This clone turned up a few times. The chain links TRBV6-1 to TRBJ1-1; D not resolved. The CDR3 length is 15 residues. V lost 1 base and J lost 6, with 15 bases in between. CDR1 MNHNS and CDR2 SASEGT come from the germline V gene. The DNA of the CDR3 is TGTGCCAGCAGTGAAGGTAACCCGCGGGGTGCTGAAGCTTTCTTT. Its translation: CASSEGNPRGAEAFF.

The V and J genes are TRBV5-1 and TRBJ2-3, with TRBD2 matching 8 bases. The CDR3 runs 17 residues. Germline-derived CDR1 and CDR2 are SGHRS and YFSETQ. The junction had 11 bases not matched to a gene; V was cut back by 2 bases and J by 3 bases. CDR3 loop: CASSLPNGGAGTDTQYF. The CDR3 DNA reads TGCGCCAGCAGCTTACCCAACGGGGGGGCCGGGACAGATACGCAGTATTTT.

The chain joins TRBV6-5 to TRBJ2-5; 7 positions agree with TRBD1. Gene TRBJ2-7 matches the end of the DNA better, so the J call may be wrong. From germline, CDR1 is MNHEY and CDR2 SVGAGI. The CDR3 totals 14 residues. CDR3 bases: TGTGCCAGCAGTCACCGGGACAGCCCCTACGAGCAGTACTTC. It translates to CASSHRDSPYEQYF.

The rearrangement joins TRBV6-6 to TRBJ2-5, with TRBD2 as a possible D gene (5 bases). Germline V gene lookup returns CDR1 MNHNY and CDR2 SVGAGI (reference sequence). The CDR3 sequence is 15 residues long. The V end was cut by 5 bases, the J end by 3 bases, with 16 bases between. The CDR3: CASSGGCRREETQYF. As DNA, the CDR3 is TGTGCCAGCAGTGGCGGGTGTCGAAGAGAAGAGACCCAGTACTTC.

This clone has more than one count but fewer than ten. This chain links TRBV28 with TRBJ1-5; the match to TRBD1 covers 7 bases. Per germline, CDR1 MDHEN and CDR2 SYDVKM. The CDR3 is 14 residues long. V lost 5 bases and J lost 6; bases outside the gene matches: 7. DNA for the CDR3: TGTGCCAGCAGTCTGGACAGGCGAATTCAGCCCCAGCATTTT. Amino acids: CASSLDRRIQPQHF.

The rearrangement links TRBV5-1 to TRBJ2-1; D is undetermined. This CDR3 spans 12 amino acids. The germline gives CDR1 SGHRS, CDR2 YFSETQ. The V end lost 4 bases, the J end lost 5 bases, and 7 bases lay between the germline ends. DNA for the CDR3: TGCGCCAGCAGCGCACTCGACAATGAGCAGTTCTTC. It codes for CASSALDNEQFF.

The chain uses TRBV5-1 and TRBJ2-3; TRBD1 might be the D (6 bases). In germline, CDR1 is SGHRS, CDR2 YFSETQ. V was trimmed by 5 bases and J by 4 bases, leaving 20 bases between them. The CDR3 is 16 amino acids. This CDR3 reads CASRCGTPGVPDTQYF. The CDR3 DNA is TGCGCCAGCAGATGTGGGACACCAGGGGTTCCAGATACGCAGTATTTT.

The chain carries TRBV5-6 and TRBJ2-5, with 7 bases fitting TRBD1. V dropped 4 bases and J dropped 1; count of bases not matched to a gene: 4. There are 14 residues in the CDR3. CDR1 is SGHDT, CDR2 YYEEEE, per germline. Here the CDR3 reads CASSLTGSQETQYF. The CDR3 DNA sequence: TGTGCCAGCAGCCTGACAGGGTCCCAAGAGACCCAGTACTTC.

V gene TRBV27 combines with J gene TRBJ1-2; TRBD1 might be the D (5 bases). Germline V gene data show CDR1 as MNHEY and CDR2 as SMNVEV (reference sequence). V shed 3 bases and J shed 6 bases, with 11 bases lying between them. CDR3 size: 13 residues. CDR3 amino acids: CASSFGGGNGYTF. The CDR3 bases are TGTGCCAGCAGTTTTGGGGGGGGGAATGGCTACACCTTC.

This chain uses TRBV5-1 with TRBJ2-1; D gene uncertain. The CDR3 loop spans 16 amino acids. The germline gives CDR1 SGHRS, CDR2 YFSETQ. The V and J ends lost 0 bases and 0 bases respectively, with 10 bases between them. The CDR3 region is CASSLEQRSSYNEQFF. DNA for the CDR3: TGCGCCAGCAGCTTGGAACAGAGAAGCTCCTACAATGAGCAGTTCTTC.

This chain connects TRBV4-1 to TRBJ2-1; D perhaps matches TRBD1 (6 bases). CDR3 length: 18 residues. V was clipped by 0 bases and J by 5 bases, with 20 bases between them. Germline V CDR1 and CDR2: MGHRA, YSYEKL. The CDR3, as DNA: TGCGCCAGCAGCCAAGATTCCGGAAACGGGACACGGGACAATGAGCAGTTCTTC. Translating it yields CASSQDSGNGTRDNEQFF.

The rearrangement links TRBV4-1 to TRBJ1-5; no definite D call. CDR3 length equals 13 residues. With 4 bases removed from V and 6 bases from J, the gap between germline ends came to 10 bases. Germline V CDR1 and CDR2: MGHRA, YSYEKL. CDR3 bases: TGCGCCAGCAGCCCGAGGATGGGTCAGCCCCAGCATTTT. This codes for CASSPRMGQPQHF.

CDR3: CASSDNRLAGGIADTQYF. The CDR3 region has the DNA TGTGCCAGCAGTGACAACCGACTAGCGGGGGGGATAGCAGATACGCAGTATTTT. The chain recombines TRBV2 with TRBJ2-3, with 14 bases lining up with TRBD2. This CDR3 spans 18 amino acids. J was trimmed by 4 bases and V by 3 bases; bases with no gene match: 9. Looked up from germline, CDR1 is SNHLY and CDR2 is FYNNEI.